These 24 T cell receptor beta chains were sequenced from one sample in a study of blood T cell repertoires in COVID-19. Only in-frame clones appear in the TCRdb table, and some are missing; sequencing was by immunoSEQ multiplex PCR. This repertoire shows around 300,000 clones, about 87% found once; its top ten account for under 3.5%. The material sequenced was PBMCs or T cells enriched from blood (not recorded which). The receptors originated from a woman aged 45-65 years who had recovered from COVID-19.

The chain couples TRBV7-2 to TRBJ1-1; weak D call: TRBD1 (5 bases). This CDR3 is built from 14 residues. The germline V gene encodes CDR1 SGHTA and CDR2 FQGNSA. Trimming took 7 bases from V and 5 from J, leaving 17 bases between them. The CDR3 spells CASTREVRATEAFF. DNA of the CDR3: TGTGCCAGCACCAGGGAGGTTCGGGCAACTGAAGCTTTCTTT.

V usage is TRBV10-3 and J usage is TRBJ2-7, with 7 bases fitting TRBD1. The ends lost 6 bases at V and 3 bases at J; junction bases unmatched: 8. CDR3 size: 14 residues. CDR1 is ENHRY, CDR2 SYGVKD, per germline. The CDR3 DNA reads TGTGCCATCAGGAACGCCCGGGACAGCTACGAGCAGTACTTC. As protein: CAIRNARDSYEQYF.

The chain employs TRBV19 and TRBJ1-5, with unresolved D. The ends were cut back, 7 bases at V and 7 bases at J, with 20 bases in the middle. Germline V CDR1 and CDR2: LNHDA, SQIVND (reference sequence). The CDR3 has 15 residues. The CDR3 sequence: CASTIERRREQPQHF. DNA of the CDR3: TGTGCCAGTACCATAGAGCGACGGCGGGAACAGCCCCAGCATTTT.

The V and J genes are TRBV9 and TRBJ2-1, with a tentative D call TRBD2 (5 bases). V gave up 0 bases and J gave up 9 bases, with 13 bases separating them. Germline CDR1 reads SGDLS; CDR2 reads YYNGEE. This CDR3 region has 14 residues. CDR3 in amino acids: CASSVVGVGSEQFF. DNA for the CDR3: TGTGCCAGCAGCGTAGTGGGAGTGGGGTCTGAGCAGTTCTTC. The full variable domain, its missing parts supplied by reference TRBV9 and TRBJ2-1, is DSGVTQTPKHLITATGQRVTLRCSPRSGDLSVYWYQQSLDQGLQFLIQYYNGEERAKGNILERFSAQQFPDLHSELNLSSLELGDSALYFCASSVVGVGSEQFFGPGTRLTVL.

On this clone itself: Other DNA sequences in this sample translate to the same CDR3. The V and J genes are TRBV7-3 and TRBJ2-7, with TRBD2 matching 8 bases. The ends lost 2 bases at V and 4 bases at J; junction bases unmatched: 1. The V gene's germline CDR1 is SGHTA and CDR2 FQGTGA. The CDR3 length is 13 residues. The CDR3 coding sequence is TGTGCCAGCAGCTTACGGGAGGGGTACGAGCAGTACTTC. Translating gives CASSLREGYEQYF.

This chain connects TRBV7-8 to TRBJ1-3; unclear D gene. V was cut by 4 bases and J by 1 base, with 14 bases left in between. This CDR3 has 16 residues. Germline V gene sequence: CDR1 SGHVS, CDR2 FQNEAQ. The CDR3 sequence is CASSYGARGSGNTIYF. The CDR3 region has the DNA TGTGCCAGCAGCTACGGAGCCAGAGGGTCTGGAAACACCATATATTTT.

The chain couples TRBV29-1 to TRBJ1-4; a weak D match, TRBD1 (6 bases). The germline gives CDR1 SQVTM, CDR2 ANQGSEA. This CDR3 is 12 amino acids long. The V and J ends lost 7 bases and 5 bases respectively, with 11 bases between them. The CDR3 is CSAGDTNEKLFF. CDR3 in DNA: TGCAGCGCAGGGGACACGAATGAAAAACTGTTTTTT.

The chain is built from TRBV7-2 and TRBJ1-1, with 7 bases that match TRBD1. Germline assignment: CDR1 SGHTA and CDR2 FQGNSA. There are 15 residues in the CDR3. V lost 7 bases and J lost 7; bases outside the gene matches: 15. CDR3 region: CASTVTGGGVGEAFF. The CDR3 coding sequence is TGTGCCAGCACCGTGACGGGAGGGGGCGTCGGTGAAGCTTTCTTT.

A few counts support this clone. This sequence joins TRBV7-9 and TRBJ1-2, with D unclear. The germline CDR1 and CDR2 sequences are SEHNR and FQNEAQ (reference sequence). CDR3 length: 14 residues. Trimming took 1 base from V and 4 from J, leaving 10 bases between them. The CDR3 reads CASSLDGRIYGYTF. The CDR3, as DNA: TGTGCCAGCAGCTTAGATGGCAGAATCTATGGCTACACCTTC.

J is TRBJ2-3 and V is TRBV7-9; weak D call: TRBD2 (6 bases). Germline V CDR1 and CDR2: SEHNR, FQNEAQ (reference sequence). This CDR3 has 15 amino acids. V was shortened by 5 bases and J by 0 bases, with 12 bases between the two germline ends. In DNA form, the CDR3 reads TGTGCCAGCAGCGTCTACCGGGGGAGCACAGATACGCAGTATTTT. Protein: CASSVYRGSTDTQYF.

The chain employs TRBV30 and TRBJ2-1; 11 bases map to TRBD1. The V gene end was trimmed by 3 bases and the J gene end by 4 bases; junction bases not matched to a gene: 8. Germline V CDR1 and CDR2: GTSNPN, SVGIG (reference sequence). The CDR3 sequence is 16 residues long. The CDR3 DNA reads TGTGCCTGGAGGCCCGGTGGACAGGGGGCTTACAATGAGCAGTTCTTC. The encoded protein is CAWRPGGQGAYNEQFF.

This rearrangement joins TRBV2 to TRBJ2-1, with unresolved D. Germline loops: CDR1 SNHLY, CDR2 FYNNEI. V was cut by 2 bases and J by 6 bases, with 11 bases left in between. This CDR3 is built from 14 residues. The chain's CDR3 is CASSELVRFNEQFF. In DNA, the CDR3 is TGTGCCAGCAGTGAATTAGTACGGTTCAATGAGCAGTTCTTC.

This clone has just one count. The chain has TRBV19 and TRBJ1-2; 9 bases are a match to TRBD1. The CDR3 is 13 residues long. Losses at the gene ends were 6 bases for V and 14 bases for J; bases not matched to a gene: 13. From germline, CDR1 is LNHDA and CDR2 SQIVND (reference sequence). CDR3 nucleotides: TGTGCCAGTAGCCCGACCACAGGGGGCGTCGGGACCTTC. Translation gives CASSPTTGGVGTF.

This chain connects TRBV6-5 to TRBJ1-1, with D possibly matching TRBD1 (6 bases). The CDR3 covers 14 residues. The V and J ends lost 2 bases and 6 bases respectively, with 13 bases between them. Germline V lookup: CDR1 MNHEY, CDR2 SVGAGI. The CDR3 reads CASSYLRTDAEAFF. DNA of the CDR3: TGTGCCAGCAGTTACCTGAGGACAGATGCTGAAGCTTTCTTT.

The chain combines TRBV5-8 with TRBJ1-6; TRBD1 aligns across 8 bases. Germline loops: CDR1 SGHTS, CDR2 YDEGEE. V shed 0 bases, J shed 9 bases, and the junction held 8 bases outside the gene matches. There are 16 residues in the CDR3. The CDR3 coding sequence is TGTGCCAGCAGCTTGGCCGTCGGGACAGGCGGTTCACCCCTCCACTTT. Residues: CASSLAVGTGGSPLHF.

The CDR3 here is CATSSRQAYGYTF. As DNA, the CDR3 is TGTGCCACCAGTTCCCGCCAGGCCTATGGCTACACCTTC. This chain joins TRBV24-1 and TRBJ1-2; D is uncertain. Trimming pared 6 bases from V and 4 bases from J, leaving 11 bases between. Germline CDR1 reads KGHDR; CDR2 reads SFDVKD. The CDR3 sequence is 13 residues long.

The rearrangement joins TRBV6-2 or TRBV6-3 to TRBJ1-1, with D tentatively TRBD1 (6 bases). Germline V lookup: CDR1 MNHEY, CDR2 SVGEGT. V lost 2 bases, J lost 0 bases, and 10 bases lay in between. The CDR3 covers 15 residues. CDR3 sequence: CASSYPQGLNTEAFF. The DNA of the CDR3 is TGTGCCAGCAGTTACCCACAGGGCCTGAACACTGAAGCTTTCTTT.

J is TRBJ1-1 and V is TRBV28, with D hard to call. From germline, CDR1 is MDHEN and CDR2 SYDVKM. The CDR3 consists of 15 residues. Trimming removed 3 bases from V and 4 bases from J, with 15 bases in between. CDR3 bases: TGTGCCAGCAGTTTTTTTCAGTATCGGGGCACTGAAGCTTTCTTT. Translation gives CASSFFQYRGTEAFF.

The gene calls are TRBV13 and TRBJ2-7, with D perhaps matching TRBD2 (6 bases). The CDR3 loop spans 14 amino acids. The V gene's germline CDR1 is PRHDT and CDR2 FYEKMQ (reference sequence). With 3 bases removed from V and 2 bases from J, the gap between germline ends came to 11 bases. CDR3 sequence: CASSFGRRAYEQYF. Written as DNA, the CDR3 is TGTGCCAGCAGCTTTGGGAGGAGGGCCTACGAGCAGTACTTC.

The rearrangement joins TRBV11-2 to TRBJ2-7; tentatively, D is TRBD2 (6 bases). The CDR3 has 13 residues. Trimming pared 5 bases from V and 7 bases from J, leaving 15 bases between. Germline V CDR1 and CDR2: SGHAT, FQNNGV. CDR3 sequence: CASSRPGLAEQYF. The CDR3 nucleotides read TGTGCCAGCAGCAGACCGGGACTTGCGGAGCAGTACTTC.

The rearrangement links TRBV6-6 to TRBJ2-3; the match to TRBD2 covers 8 bases. After removal of 6 bases from V and 4 bases from J, the junction contained 12 bases not matched to a gene. The V gene's germline CDR1 is MNHNY and CDR2 SVGAGI (reference sequence). This CDR3 comprises 16 residues. CDR3 DNA sequence: TGTGCCAGCAGGCCTAATATAGCGGGATGGGCAGATACGCAGTATTTT. Its translation is CASRPNIAGWADTQYF.

The rearrangement joins TRBV7-2 to TRBJ2-1; 9 bases match TRBD2. Looked up from germline, CDR1 is SGHTA and CDR2 is FQGNSA. The CDR3 contains 15 residues. The J segment lost 8 bases and the V segment lost 1 base, leaving 6 bases of the junction unmatched. CDR3 region: CASSLVGTSPHEQFF. CDR3 in DNA: TGTGCCAGCAGCTTAGTAGGGACTAGCCCCCATGAGCAGTTCTTC.

This clone was counted only a few times. This chain joins TRBV4-1 and TRBJ1-6, with D maybe TRBD1 (5 bases). Germline V gene sequence: CDR1 MGHRA, CDR2 YSYEKL. This CDR3 has 15 residues. V lost 4 bases, J lost 7 bases, and 14 bases lay in between. CDR3 DNA sequence: TGCGCCAGCAGCCTCCGGGACTCTGACAATTCACCCCTCCACTTT. It is translated as CASSLRDSDNSPLHF.

The V and J genes are TRBV10-1 and TRBJ2-3, with 7 bases identical to TRBD1. Germline CDR1 is WNHNN and CDR2 is SYGVQD (reference sequence). CDR3 length: 14 amino acids. Trimming cost V 6 bases and J 3 bases; bases outside gene matches: 6. The CDR3 protein is CASSSDRATDTQYF. CDR3 nucleotide sequence: TGCGCCAGCAGCTCAGACAGGGCGACAGATACGCAGTATTTT.